This TCR beta chain was documented in a study of cytomegalovirus exposure and HLA in healthy donors. Vbeta (60) and Jbeta (13) primers were used in the PCR. The table came from immunoSEQ multiplex PCR; TCRdb's copy has only in-frame clones and leaves some out. The repertoire consists of about 120,000 clones, with 75% to 90% occurring once and the leading ten covering 1.5% to 2%. Trimming removed 5 bases at V and 1 base at J, with 14 bases between. Per the germline V gene, CDR1 is SGHRS and CDR2 is YFSETQ. This CDR3 has 15 amino acids. Study results and limitations: A prior analysis recorded that most TCR beta V segments were productive about 87% or about 30% of the time. More clonal expansion characterized HLA-associated TCR beta chains than equally common others in a later analysis. Analyzed later, association rates of TCRs varied across HLA loci, with DRB1 most and HLA-C fewest.

Details on this clone: Its antigen is not identified.

This chain links TRBV5-1 with TRBJ2-3; a weak D match, TRBD2 (7 bases). The sequence was obtained from a man aged 35 to 55 in good health and CMV-seronegative. The sample taken for sequencing was PBMCs. CDR3 bases: TGCGCCAGCAGTTTGAGGGGGGGACGCACAGATACGCAGTATTTT. Protein: CASSLRGGRTDTQYF.